The rows below give T cell receptor beta chains drawn from one sample of a study of PD-1 blockade in classical Hodgkin lymphoma. Some clones are missing from TCRdb's copy, which holds only in-frame ones; the method was immunoSEQ multiplex PCR. Found here are 75,000 to 100,000 clones, more than 80% of them singletons; the top ten hold about 15%. The sequenced sample was peripheral blood mononuclear cells (PBMCs), obtained before the second cycle of nivolumab. Receptor source: a human donor with classical Hodgkin lymphoma. Both conserved end residues are part of each CDR3. D genes are given only for firm matches. Rows may omit the clone size; those that give it use once, few, many or a size class.

CASSRQARDRPLSGYTF TGTGCCAGCAGCCGCCAAGCTCGGGACCGACCTCTATCTGGCTACACCTTC NA TRBJ1-2 NA TRBV7-6
CATSRDPGRANEQFF TGTGCCACCAGCAGAGACCCCGGGCGGGCCAATGAGCAGTTCTTC NA TRBJ2-1 few TRBV15
CASSERGQPSTEAFF TGTGCCAGCAGCGAGAGAGGACAGCCAAGCACTGAAGCTTTCTTT NA TRBJ1-1 NA TRBV11-1
CASSLKGYEGTGELFF TGTGCCAGCAGCTTAAAAGGGTACGAGGGTACCGGGGAGCTGTTTTTT NA TRBJ2-2 once TRBV7-2
CASSLWGAPTGIQYF TGTGCCAGCAGCTTGTGGGGGGCCCCTACCGGCATTCAGTACTTC NA TRBJ2-4 NA TRBV5-8
CASGQTTPLYEQFF TGTGCCAGCGGACAGACAACCCCACTATATGAGCAGTTCTTC NA TRBJ2-1 NA TRBV25-1
CASSADTNTEAFF TGTGCCAGCAGCGCGGACACGAACACTGAAGCTTTCTTT NA TRBJ1-1 NA TRBV7-6
CASSLDPSHYEQYF TGTGCCAGTAGCCTTGATCCGAGTCACTACGAGCAGTACTTC NA TRBJ2-7 few TRBV19
CASSRGDWTNYGYTF TGTGCCAGTAGTCGCGGCGACTGGACTAACTATGGCTACACCTTC NA TRBJ1-2 NA TRBV19
CAMGELANNEQFF TGTGCCATGGGGGAACTAGCGAACAATGAGCAGTTCTTC TRBD2 TRBJ2-1 NA TRBV10-3